One and the same sample provided the 2 T cell receptor beta chains below, sequenced in a study of beta chain features in type 1 diabetes (dated 2018 in TCRdb). Library construction relied on the immunoSEQ multiplex PCR assay. All of the isolated RNA was reverse transcribed with the High Capacity cDNA Reverse Transcription Kit, so expressed TCRB transcripts were sequenced. In TCRdb, the immuneACCESS table is reduced to in-frame sequences with V and J assigned. These tables do not hold every clone; where another copy was compared, an unresolved V gene accounts for under half, and the others remain unexplained. The sample table records hundreds of thousands of clones; around 15% of these occur just once. The leading ten clones occupy roughly 0.04% of the sample. The antigens for these receptors are not known. What the authors observed across the whole study: In all four CD4+ subsets, TCRB CDR3 length was moderately but significantly shorter in type 1 diabetes patients.

Sequenced sample: naive CD4+ T cells from blood. The cell subset or site label corresponds to: true naive CD4+ T cells. All receptors derive from a man between 18 and 29 years old with type 1 diabetes.

Only a few counts were recorded for this clone. The chain joins TRBV5-1 to TRBJ2-5; tentatively, D is TRBD1 (5 bases). The germline V gene has CDR1 SGHRS and CDR2 YFSETQ. V lost 3 bases and J 2 bases, leaving 11 bases between the germline ends. The CDR3 covers 14 residues. This CDR3 is CASSYRTGQETQYF. Written as DNA, the CDR3 is TGCGCCAGCAGCTACAGGACGGGTCAAGAGACCCAGTACTTC.

This rearrangement joins TRBV30 to TRBJ1-1, with D maybe TRBD1 (6 bases). Germline V gene data show CDR1 as GTSNPN and CDR2 as SVGIG (reference sequence). The CDR3 sequence is 15 residues long. Trimming stripped 5 bases from V and 3 bases from J, with 19 bases between. Written as DNA, the CDR3 is TGTGCCTGGCTCATGGGGGGCCCCGGGGACACTGAAGCTTTCTTT. Translated, it gives CAWLMGGPGDTEAFF. The full variable domain, with the rest looked up from reference TRBV30 and TRBJ1-1, is SQTIHQWPATLVQPVGSPLSLECTVEGTSNPNLYWYRQAAGRGLQLLFYSVGIGQISSEVPQNLSASRPQDRQFILSSKKLLLSDSGFYLCAWLMGGPGDTEAFFGQGTRLTVV.